The 20 T cell receptor beta chains listed next were all sequenced from one sample in a study of neurological immune-mediated disorders. Time point noted: longitudinal time-point 3. TCRdb ran MiXCR on the 5' RACE reads and lists one entry per CDR3 protein. The sample lists 85,000 to 110,000 distinct CDR3 sequences, 9.5% to 14% occurring once. Sequenced sample: PBMCs. These receptors were taken from a female donor with HTLV-1-associated myelopathy (HAM/TSP).

The sample holds many counts of this clonotype. J is TRBJ2-5 and V is TRBV7-2; D perhaps matches TRBD2 (6 bases). The CDR3 is 15 residues long. The V and J ends lost 5 bases and 4 bases respectively, with 17 bases between them. Germline CDR1 SGHTA, CDR2 FQGNSA. CDR3 bases: TGTGCCAGCAGCCCCACCCGGGACTGGAGAGAGACCCAGTACTTC. Translated, it gives CASSPTRDWRETQYF.

This clonotype was counted ten times or more. The genes are TRBV6-5 and TRBJ1-6; D is unclear. The CDR3 sequence is 14 residues long. The V gene lost 2 bases and the J gene lost 7 bases, with 9 bases spanning the gap. Germline-derived CDR1 and CDR2 are MNHEY and SVGAGI. The CDR3 bases are TGTGCCAGCAGTTACGCAGGTGCGAATTCACCCCTCCACTTT. Its translation: CASSYAGANSPLHF.

This clonotype was counted many times. The chain combines TRBV7-2 with TRBJ2-5; no definite D call. The V gene lost 5 bases and the J gene lost 2 bases, with 12 bases spanning the gap. Germline V CDR1 and CDR2: SGHTA, FQGNSA. The CDR3 is 14 residues long. CDR3 amino acids: CASSQPLLQETQYF. CDR3 coding DNA: TGTGCCAGCAGCCAACCGCTGTTACAAGAGACCCAGTACTTC.

This clonotype was detected many times. The chain uses TRBV5-1 and TRBJ1-1; possible D gene TRBD1, 5 bases. CDR3 size: 17 residues. The ends were cut back, 4 bases at V and 3 bases at J, with 22 bases in the middle. The germline V gene has CDR1 SGHRS and CDR2 YFSETQ. The CDR3 reads CASSLAPGAGVHTEAFF. CDR3 DNA: TGCGCCAGCAGCCTGGCCCCCGGGGCGGGGGTCCACACTGAAGCTTTCTTT.

Ten or more counts support this clonotype. V gene TRBV6-1 combines with J gene TRBJ1-4; D gene uncertain. This CDR3 contains 14 residues. The germline CDR1 and CDR2 sequences are MNHNS and SASEGT. V was trimmed by 7 bases and J by 3 bases, leaving 12 bases between them. The CDR3 DNA reads TGTGCCAGCACCCTACCAGGTCCTAATGAAAAACTGTTTTTT. Amino acid sequence: CASTLPGPNEKLFF.

This clonotype was observed many times. This chain uses TRBV5-1 with TRBJ2-7, with unresolved D. V gave up 0 bases and J gave up 3 bases, with 4 bases separating them. From germline, CDR1 is SGHRS and CDR2 YFSETQ. CDR3 length: 12 amino acids. CDR3 in DNA: TGCGCCAGCAGCTTGGACGACTACGAGCAGTACTTC. It encodes CASSLDDYEQYF.

V and J are TRBV20-1 and TRBJ2-7; 7 bases line up with TRBD2. CDR1 and CDR2 (germline): DFQATT, SNEGSKA (reference sequence). Losses at the gene ends were 5 bases for V and 3 bases for J; bases not matched to a gene: 7. This CDR3 is 13 amino acids long. CDR3 in amino acids: CSAFRGVGYEQYF. The CDR3 bases are TGCAGTGCTTTTCGGGGGGTTGGCTACGAGCAGTACTTC.

This clonotype was seen at least ten times. The CDR3 loop is CASSPKAGSNQPQHF. The CDR3 DNA reads as TGTGCCAGCAGCCCTAAGGCAGGGAGCAATCAGCCCCAGCATTTT. This chain joins TRBV7-8 and TRBJ1-5, with a tentative D call TRBD1 (5 bases). Trimming removed 5 bases from V and 1 base from J, with 12 bases in between. Germline loops: CDR1 SGHVS, CDR2 FQNEAQ. This CDR3 spans 15 amino acids.

There are many counts of this clonotype. V gene TRBV9 combines with J gene TRBJ2-1; possibly TRBD2 for D (7 bases). Trimming removed 1 base at V and 2 bases at J, with 10 bases between. This CDR3 comprises 15 residues. Germline CDR1 is SGDLS and CDR2 is YYNGEE. CDR3: CASSVWGGTYNEQFF. The CDR3 DNA sequence: TGTGCCAGCAGCGTATGGGGGGGCACCTACAATGAGCAGTTCTTC.

This clonotype was detected only a few times. The rearrangement uses TRBV5-1 and TRBJ2-3; possible D gene TRBD1, 5 bases. The CDR3 is made up of 16 amino acids. The germline gives CDR1 SGHRS, CDR2 YFSETQ. Deletions cut 4 bases from V and 1 base from J, with 16 bases between. The DNA for the CDR3 is TGCGCCAGCAGCCCGGAAACAGGAACGGGCACAGATACGCAGTATTTT. As protein: CASSPETGTGTDTQYF.

In its sample, this clonotype was seen many times. The rearrangement uses TRBV20-1 and TRBJ2-7; a weak D match, TRBD1 (5 bases). V was cut by 0 bases and J by 0 bases, with 15 bases left in between. CDR3 length: 16 amino acids. The germline CDR1 and CDR2 sequences are DFQATT and SNEGSKA (reference sequence). The CDR3 is CSARDGHLPNSYEQYF. The CDR3 region has the DNA TGCAGTGCTAGAGACGGACATTTACCAAACTCCTACGAGCAGTACTTC.

This clonotype was seen at least ten times. The V and J genes are TRBV9 and TRBJ1-4, with 7 bases aligning to TRBD1. The V gene's germline CDR1 is SGDLS and CDR2 YYNGEE. J lost 5 bases, V lost 8 bases, and 9 bases had no gene match. The CDR3 totals 14 residues. CDR3 protein: CASSPGQRNEKLFF. For the CDR3, the DNA is TGTGCCAGTTCGCCGGGACAGCGAAATGAAAAACTGTTTTTT.

This clonotype was counted at least ten times. This chain joins TRBV5-1 and TRBJ2-7; TRBD1 might be the D (6 bases). Germline values: CDR1 SGHRS, CDR2 YFSETQ. This CDR3 is 15 amino acids long. V was cut by 1 base and J by 2 bases, with 13 bases left in between. The CDR3 spells CASSLPGQNPYEQYF. CDR3 in DNA: TGCGCCAGCAGCTTGCCAGGACAGAACCCCTACGAGCAGTACTTC. Based on the CDR3 plus reference TRBV5-1 and TRBJ2-7, the full variable domain is KAGVTQTPRYLIKTRGQQVTLSCSPISGHRSVSWYQQTPGQGLQFLFEYFSETQRNKGNFPGRFSGRQFSNSRSEMNVSTLELGDSALYLCASSLPGQNPYEQYFGPGTRLTVT.

This clonotype was seen ten or more times. The V gene is TRBV27, the J gene TRBJ1-6; a possible D gene is TRBD1 (5 bases). The CDR3 runs 15 residues. Trimming stripped 6 bases from V and 4 bases from J, with 13 bases between. CDR1 is MNHEY, CDR2 SMNVEV, per germline (reference sequence). The CDR3 DNA reads TGTGCCAGCAGCGGGACCTTGAATTATAATTCACCCCTCCACTTT. As protein: CASSGTLNYNSPLHF.

Details on this clonotype: This could be a read error, since a much larger clone is one nucleotide away. V usage is TRBV20-1 and J usage is TRBJ2-3; D is unresolved. Deletions cut 6 bases from V and 8 bases from J, with 15 bases between. CDR3 length: 12 amino acids. Germline V gene data show CDR1 as DFQATT and CDR2 as SNEGSKA (reference sequence). CDR3 coding DNA: TGCAGTGCGGCGCCCGCTTTAGGTACGCAGTATTTT. Amino acids: CSAAPALGTQYF.

In its sample, this clonotype was seen many times. CDR3 protein: CASSYTDESSGNTIYF. Here the CDR3 DNA reads TGCGCCAGCAGCTACACGGACGAGAGCTCTGGAAACACCATATATTTT. The chain uses TRBV5-1 and TRBJ1-3; D remains ambiguous. V was cut by 3 bases and J by 0 bases, with 13 bases left in between. This CDR3 is built from 16 residues. Per the germline V gene, CDR1 is SGHRS and CDR2 is YFSETQ. Based on the CDR3 plus reference TRBV5-1 and TRBJ1-3, the full variable domain is KAGVTQTPRYLIKTRGQQVTLSCSPISGHRSVSWYQQTPGQGLQFLFEYFSETQRNKGNFPGRFSGRQFSNSRSEMNVSTLELGDSALYLCASSYTDESSGNTIYFGEGSWLTVV.

Of note for this clonotype: A read error is possible here, since a much larger clone lies one base away. The gene calls are TRBV5-6 and TRBJ2-1; no definite D call. The CDR3 has 11 amino acids. Germline V gives CDR1 SGHDT, CDR2 YYEEEE. The CDR3 nucleotides are TGTGCCAGCATCTTGGCTATGGAGCAGTTCTTC. It codes for CASILAMEQFF.

V gene TRBV5-1 combines with J gene TRBJ2-1; 13 bases match TRBD2. This CDR3 spans 16 amino acids. Losses at the gene ends were 4 bases for V and 7 bases for J; bases not matched to a gene: 8. CDR1 and CDR2 (germline): SGHRS, YFSETQ. CDR3 coding DNA: TGCGCCAGCAGCCCTACTGGGACTAGCGGGGTAAATGAGCAGTTCTTC. It specifies CASSPTGTSGVNEQFF.

At least ten counts were recorded for this clonotype. The chain employs TRBV5-1 and TRBJ2-7; no clear D gene. Between the trimmed V and J ends, which lost 0 bases and 2 bases, there was a span of 9 bases. The length of the CDR3 is 14 residues. CDR1 is SGHRS and CDR2 is YFSETQ in the germline V gene. This CDR3 is CASSLAVLTYEQYF. CDR3 bases: TGCGCCAGCAGCTTGGCCGTCCTCACCTACGAGCAGTACTTC.

J is TRBJ2-2 and V is TRBV9; 12 nucleotides agree with TRBD2. The V gene's germline CDR1 is SGDLS and CDR2 YYNGEE. The CDR3 totals 16 residues. V shed 4 bases and J 3 bases; nucleotides not matched to a gene: 4. CDR3 loop: CASSTGTSGYTGELFF. DNA of the CDR3: TGTGCCAGCAGCACCGGGACTAGCGGGTACACCGGGGAGCTGTTTTTT.